The next 27 T cell receptor beta chains were all read from a single sample in a study of blood T cells in healthy people across ages. Then a second PCR, running about 7 to 11 cycles, was carried out with a sample-barcoded 5' primer and a J-beta primer mix. TCRdb passed the 5' RACE reads through MiXCR, listing each CDR3 protein once. The profile shows hundreds of thousands of distinct CDR3 sequences, just over 55% of them singletons. What was sequenced was blood. The receptors stem from a man aged 40-55 years in good health.

This clonotype occurred a few times. The rearrangement joins TRBV21-1 to TRBJ2-4; whether TRBD2, the table's D call, matches the DNA was not checked. The better agreement between TRBJ2-7 and the DNA end casts doubt on the J call. TRBV21-1 is tagged as a pseudogene. The CDR3 is 15 residues long. CDR3 region: CASSSRGALKSEQYF. DNA for the CDR3: TGTGCCAGCAGCTCTAGGGGAGCCTTGAAGTCCGAGCAGTACTTC.

The chain combines TRBV12-3 or TRBV12-4 with TRBJ2-1; D is ambiguous. The CDR3 has 12 amino acids. V dropped 3 bases and J dropped 8 bases, with 8 bases sitting between them. The CDR3 DNA is TGTGCCAGCAGTTTTATGGTGGATGAGCAGTTCTTC. It encodes CASSFMVDEQFF.

This clonotype was seen more than once but under ten times. V gene TRBV5-4 combines with J gene TRBJ2-7; 10 nucleotides match TRBD1. The CDR3 totals 15 residues. Trimming cost V 4 bases and J 3 bases; bases outside gene matches: 7. CDR1 SGHNT and CDR2 YYREEE come from the germline V gene (reference sequence). CDR3 in DNA: TGTGCCAGCAGCGTACCGGGACAGGGGAGCTACGAGCAGTACTTC. Its protein product is CASSVPGQGSYEQYF.

The chain couples TRBV27 to TRBJ2-7; 13 nucleotides match TRBD2. Germline CDR1 MNHEY, CDR2 SMNVEV (reference sequence). The CDR3 consists of 14 residues. Trimming took 6 bases from V and 2 from J; bases not matched to a gene: 1. This chain's CDR3 is CASSGTSGAYEQYF. The CDR3 DNA is TGTGCCAGCAGCGGGACTAGCGGGGCCTACGAGCAGTACTTC.

The table lists this clonotype with a few counts. The genes are TRBV4-1 and TRBJ1-4, with unresolved D. Trimming removed 1 base from V and 6 bases from J, with 3 bases in between. CDR3 size: 12 residues. Germline V lookup: CDR1 MGHRA, CDR2 YSYEKL. CDR3 sequence reads: CASSQVYEKLFF. The DNA of the CDR3 is TGCGCCAGCAGCCAAGTATATGAAAAACTGTTTTTT.

V gene TRBV7-8 combines with J gene TRBJ2-1, with 14 bases identical to TRBD2. The CDR3 totals 15 residues. The germline CDR1 and CDR2 sequences are SGHVS and FQNEAQ. V gave up 6 bases and J gave up 8 bases; unmatched junction bases: 6. In DNA, the CDR3 is TGTGCCAGCAGAAAGACTAGCGGGGGGGCCTATGAGCAGTTCTTC. The encoded protein is CASRKTSGGAYEQFF.

The chain has TRBV4-3 and TRBJ2-7, with D possibly matching TRBD1 (6 bases). Gene TRBJ2-5 matches the end of the DNA better, so the J call may be wrong. The CDR3 is 15 residues long. The germline gives CDR1 LGHNA, CDR2 YSLEER. The CDR3 loop is CASSQDQGRGETQYF. The DNA for the CDR3 is TGCGCCAGCAGCCAAGACCAGGGGCGAGGAGAGACCCAGTACTTC.

This clonotype was found many times. This chain links TRBV25-1 with TRBJ2-5; possible D gene TRBD1, 7 bases. Germline assignment: CDR1 MGHDK and CDR2 SYGVNS. V was trimmed by 3 bases and J by 4 bases, leaving 15 bases between them. This CDR3 is 15 amino acids long. CDR3 amino acids: CASSDLGRGAETQYF. Written as DNA, the CDR3 is TGTGCCAGCAGTGATCTTGGCAGGGGGGCAGAGACCCAGTACTTC.

This chain links TRBV14 with TRBJ2-7; 10 bases align to TRBD2. This CDR3 region has 16 residues. The trim removed 4 bases at V and 5 bases at J, leaving 11 bases unmatched. The germline CDR1 and CDR2 sequences are SGHDN and FVKESK. The CDR3: CASSLLISGRTNEQYF. CDR3 DNA sequence: TGTGCCAGCAGCCTTCTTATTAGCGGGAGGACCAACGAGCAGTACTTC. Filled out from reference TRBV14 and TRBJ2-7, the complete variable domain reads EAGVTQFPSHSVIEKGQTVTLRCDPISGHDNLYWYRRVMGKEIKFLLHFVKESKQDESGMPNNRFLAERTGGTYSTLKVQPAELEDSGVYFCASSLLISGRTNEQYFGPGTRLTVT.

The chain links TRBV6-6 to TRBJ1-5; D unresolved. With 6 bases removed from V and 0 bases from J, the gap between germline ends came to 6 bases. Germline V gene lookup returns CDR1 MNHNY and CDR2 SVGAGI (reference sequence). The CDR3 consists of 13 residues. CDR3 sequence (DNA): TGTGCCAGCAGGGGGTATAGCAATCAGCCCCAGCATTTT. This encodes CASRGYSNQPQHF.

Points on this clonotype: Germline is not matched at one junction end, which may reflect a read error. The chain uses TRBV15 and TRBJ2-7, with TRBD1 matching 8 bases. In germline, CDR1 is LNHNV, CDR2 YYDKDF (reference sequence). This CDR3 has 18 amino acids. This CDR3 is CATSRDRTGSGRAYKQYF. CDR3 nucleotides: TGTGCCACCAGCAGAGATCGGACAGGGAGCGGAAGGGCCTACAAGCAGTACTTC.

V and J are TRBV25-1 and TRBJ2-5; weak D call: TRBD2 (6 bases). V lost 3 bases, J lost 2 bases, and 13 bases lay in between. Germline CDR1 and CDR2: MGHDK and SYGVNS. There are 15 residues in the CDR3. CDR3 protein: CASSDLGGSQETQYF. The CDR3, as DNA: TGTGCCAGCAGTGATTTGGGGGGAAGTCAAGAGACCCAGTACTTC.

Of note for this clonotype: The junction departs from the called germline gene at one end, perhaps through a read error. V and J are TRBV7-7 and TRBJ2-5, with D possibly being TRBD2 (5 bases). The length of the CDR3 is 14 residues. Per the germline V gene, CDR1 is SSHAT and CDR2 is FNYEAQ (reference sequence). The CDR3 loop is CASSGSGRGETQYF. CDR3 DNA sequence: TGTGCTAGCAGCGGAAGCGGTCGGGGTGAGACCCAGTACTTC.

V usage is TRBV5-1 and J usage is TRBJ2-2; D is ambiguous. This CDR3 is 15 amino acids long. V was pared by 0 bases and J by 1 base, with 7 bases between. CDR1 is SGHRS and CDR2 is YFSETQ in the germline V gene. This chain's CDR3 is CASSLANRNTGELFF. As DNA, the CDR3 is TGCGCCAGCAGCTTGGCGAACAGGAACACCGGGGAGCTGTTTTTT.

The rearrangement uses TRBV27 and TRBJ2-7; 7 bases fit TRBD1. Trimming took 5 bases from V and 2 from J; bases not matched to a gene: 6. The CDR3 runs to 14 residues. Germline-derived CDR1 and CDR2 are MNHEY and SMNVEV (reference sequence). CDR3 coding DNA: TGTGCCAGCAGTCACGGACAGGCCGCCTACGAGCAGTACTTC. This translates into CASSHGQAAYEQYF.

The chain links TRBV27 to TRBJ2-1; TRBD2 might be the D (5 bases). The V gene lost 6 bases and the J gene lost 9 bases, with 15 bases spanning the gap. CDR1 and CDR2 from the germline V gene are MNHEY and SMNVEV (reference sequence). The length of the CDR3 is 13 residues. The CDR3 spells CASRSPSTSEQFF. CDR3 nucleotide sequence: TGTGCCAGCAGATCTCCTAGCACCAGTGAGCAGTTCTTC.

This clonotype was observed a handful of times. The rearrangement links TRBV4-1 to TRBJ2-3; 9 bases fit TRBD1. The CDR3 totals 16 residues. CDR1 is MGHRA, CDR2 YSYEKL, per germline. V shed 4 bases and J 6 bases; nucleotides not matched to a gene: 11. The chain's CDR3 is CASSPSSTGGWDTQYF. The CDR3 DNA is TGCGCCAGCAGCCCCTCTTCGACAGGGGGGTGGGATACGCAGTATTTT.

This chain links TRBV5-1 with TRBJ2-1, with TRBD2 identical over 10 bases. Germline CDR1 reads SGHRS; CDR2 reads YFSETQ. This CDR3 region has 15 residues. J was trimmed by 7 bases and V by 5 bases; bases with no gene match: 9. The CDR3 loop reads CASSTGLAEGNEQFF. The CDR3 region has the DNA TGCGCCAGCAGTACCGGACTAGCGGAGGGGAATGAGCAGTTCTTC.

This CDR3 is CASSLDLVPSSPGELFF. The DNA for the CDR3 is TGTGCCAGCAGCTTAGATTTGGTCCCGAGTAGTCCCGGGGAGCTGTTTTTT. V and J are TRBV11-2 and TRBJ2-2; D is unclear. This CDR3 region has 17 residues. The ends were cut back, 0 bases at V and 6 bases at J, with 17 bases in the middle. Germline lookup yields CDR1 SGHAT and CDR2 FQNNGV. Combining the CDR3 with reference TRBV11-2 and TRBJ2-2 gives the whole variable domain EAGVAQSPRYKIIEKRQSVAFWCNPISGHATLYWYQQILGQGPKLLIQFQNNGVVDDSQLPKDRFSAERLKGVDSTLKIQPAKLEDSAVYLCASSLDLVPSSPGELFFGEGSRLTVL.

The table lists this clonotype with a few counts. V is TRBV29-1 and J is TRBJ2-3, with D perhaps matching TRBD2 (6 bases). V lost 7 bases to trimming and J lost 8 bases, with 16 bases between them. The CDR3 length is 12 residues. CDR1 is SQVTM, CDR2 ANQGSEA, per germline. Here the CDR3 reads CSDTRPEGTQYF. In DNA, the CDR3 is TGCAGCGATACACGGCCGGAGGGTACGCAGTATTTT.

The rearrangement uses TRBV5-1 and TRBJ2-5; TRBD1 matches 7 bases. The CDR3 runs 13 residues. V was clipped by 6 bases and J by 2 bases; unmatched bases: 4. Germline V gives CDR1 SGHRS, CDR2 YFSETQ. The CDR3 sequence: CASKGTAQETQYF. In nucleotides, the CDR3 is TGCGCCAGCAAAGGGACAGCGCAAGAGACCCAGTACTTC. Together with reference TRBV5-1 and TRBJ2-5, the CDR3 gives the full variable domain: KAGVTQTPRYLIKTRGQQVTLSCSPISGHRSVSWYQQTPGQGLQFLFEYFSETQRNKGNFPGRFSGRQFSNSRSEMNVSTLELGDSALYLCASKGTAQETQYFGPGTRLLVL.

This chain uses TRBV29-1 with TRBJ2-1; D is possibly TRBD2 (6 bases). The CDR3 spans 11 residues. Germline loops: CDR1 SQVTM, CDR2 ANQGSEA. V was shortened by 7 bases and J by 6 bases, with 10 bases between the two germline ends. The CDR3 sequence is CSGTKINEQFF. CDR3 nucleotides: TGCAGCGGGACTAAAATCAATGAGCAGTTCTTC.

This clonotype has a single count. The rearrangement links TRBV12-3 or TRBV12-4 to TRBJ2-1, with a weak D call TRBD2 (6 bases). Between the trimmed V and J ends, which lost 3 bases and 9 bases, there was a span of 9 bases. The CDR3 extends over 12 amino acids. The CDR3, as DNA: TGTGCCAGCAGTTTTTCGCGGGGTGAGCAGTTCTTC. Translation: CASSFSRGEQFF.

This chain connects TRBV5-1 to TRBJ1-2, with 12 bases fitting TRBD1. From germline, CDR1 is SGHRS and CDR2 YFSETQ. Trimming removed 4 bases from V and 1 base from J; junction bases left unmatched: 11. The CDR3 has 18 residues. The CDR3 bases are TGCGCCAGCAGCCAAACCGGGACAGGGGGCAACCGTAACTATGGCTACACCTTC. Translated: CASSQTGTGGNRNYGYTF.

V usage is TRBV27 and J usage is TRBJ2-7; D remains unclear. Germline loops: CDR1 MNHEY, CDR2 SMNVEV (reference sequence). Trimming removed 5 bases at V and 0 bases at J, with 11 bases between. The CDR3 runs 14 residues. Written as DNA, the CDR3 is TGTGCCAGCAGTCCACGACACTCCTCCTACGAGCAGTACTTC. It codes for CASSPRHSSYEQYF.

This chain connects TRBV10-3 to TRBJ1-5; D not resolved. The CDR3 sequence is 13 residues long. Deletions cut 5 bases from V and 2 bases from J, with 7 bases between. CDR1 and CDR2 (germline): ENHRY, SYGVKD. The CDR3: CAISPLRNQPQHF. CDR3 bases: TGTGCCATCAGTCCTCTGCGCAATCAGCCCCAGCATTTT.

Written as DNA, the CDR3 is TGTGCCAGCAGCCGTTGGGCAGGGGAAGAGACCCAGTACTTC. It encodes CASSRWAGEETQYF. V is TRBV7-2 and J is TRBJ2-5; D perhaps matches TRBD1 (6 bases). The CDR3 has 14 amino acids. V lost 5 bases and J lost 3, with 13 bases in between. The V gene's germline CDR1 is SGHTA and CDR2 FQGNSA.